Reported below is one TCR beta chain. This specimen belongs to a study of blood T cell repertoires in COVID-19. At the level of the study: Sites in the United States, Italy and Spain provided acute and convalescent COVID-19 samples. T cells, B-cell-depleted T cells, or PBMCs provided the cDNA or gDNA that served as material.

The V gene lost 7 bases and the J gene lost 5 bases, with 14 bases spanning the gap. This CDR3 contains 13 residues. Germline V gene lookup returns CDR1 MDHEN and CDR2 SYDVKM. Study processing details: Researchers report that nucleated cell counts were estimated from reference gene primer amplification. Profiled with immunoSEQ multiplex PCR; TCRdb holds only in-frame clones, not every one. Clone size and the V and J calls come from that table; the DNA yielded D and trimming. The sample lists 120,000 or so clones, about 88% occurring once. The TCR was taken from a human donor in a cohort sampled during active COVID-19. Sequencing input: peripheral blood. The rearrangement uses TRBV28 and TRBJ1-1; possibly TRBD1 for D (6 bases). CDR3 nucleotide sequence: TGTGCCAGCACGCAGGGAGGGGGGACTGAAGCTTTCTTT. Protein: CASTQGGGTEAFF.